This entry lists 3 T cell receptor beta chains sequenced from one sample in a study of T cells in Graves' hyperthyroidism and ophthalmopathy. From RNA transcripts, TCR beta CDR3 regions were amplified. HTBI primers were employed in a first-round RT-PCR of the TCR CDR3. TCRdb independently ran MiXCR on the multiplex PCR reads; one entry per CDR3 protein. The sample gives 400,000 or so distinct CDR3 sequences, about 14% of which show up once; around 27% is in the top ten. The sequencing input was blood. Receptors were obtained from a man aged 50 or older with Graves' ophthalmopathy.

In its sample, this clonotype was seen a few times. V is TRBV7-9 and J is TRBJ2-1, with 8 bases aligning to TRBD2. The CDR3 covers 18 residues. CDR1 and CDR2 from the germline V gene are SEHNR and FQNEAQ (reference sequence). V was pared by 1 base and J by 2 bases, with 10 bases of the junction left unmatched. The DNA for the CDR3 is TGTGCCAGCAGCTTAGAGGGTAGCGGGACTGCCGCCTACAATGAGCAGTTCTTC. The encoded protein is CASSLEGSGTAAYNEQFF.

This clonotype was found many times. The V call is TRBV5-6, the J call TRBJ2-7; 10 bases agree with TRBD2. V lost 1 base, J lost 2 bases, and 3 bases stayed unmatched. There are 15 residues in the CDR3. The germline V gene encodes CDR1 SGHDT and CDR2 YYEEEE. The CDR3 nucleotides read TGTGCCAGCAGCTTGCGTCTAGCGGGGGCCTACGAGCAGTACTTC. This translates into CASSLRLAGAYEQYF.

The table lists this clonotype with many counts. The rearrangement uses TRBV20-1 and TRBJ1-5, with 7 positions matching TRBD1. The V gene's germline CDR1 is DFQATT and CDR2 SNEGSKA (reference sequence). The CDR3 contains 14 residues. V dropped 6 bases and J dropped 5; count of bases not matched to a gene: 10. This CDR3 is CSARRGGGDQPQHF. The DNA of the CDR3 is TGCAGTGCGCGCAGGGGGGGAGGGGATCAGCCCCAGCATTTT.